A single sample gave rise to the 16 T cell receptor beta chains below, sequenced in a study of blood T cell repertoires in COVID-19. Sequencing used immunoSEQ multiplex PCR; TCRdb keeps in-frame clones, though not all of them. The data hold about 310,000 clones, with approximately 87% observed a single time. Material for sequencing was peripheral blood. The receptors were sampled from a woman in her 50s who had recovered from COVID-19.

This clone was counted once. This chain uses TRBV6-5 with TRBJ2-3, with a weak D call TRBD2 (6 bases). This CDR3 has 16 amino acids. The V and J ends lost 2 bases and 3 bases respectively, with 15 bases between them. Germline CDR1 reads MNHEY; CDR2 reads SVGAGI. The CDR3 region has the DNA TGTGCCAGCAGTTACACGGGGGTGAGGGAAACAGATACGCAGTATTTT. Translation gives CASSYTGVRETDTQYF.

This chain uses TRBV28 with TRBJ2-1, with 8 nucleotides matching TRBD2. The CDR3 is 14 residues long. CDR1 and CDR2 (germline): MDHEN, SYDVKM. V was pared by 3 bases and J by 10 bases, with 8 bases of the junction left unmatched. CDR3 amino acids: CASSFSGKGREQFF. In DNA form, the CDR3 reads TGTGCCAGCAGTTTTAGCGGGAAGGGAAGGGAGCAGTTCTTC.

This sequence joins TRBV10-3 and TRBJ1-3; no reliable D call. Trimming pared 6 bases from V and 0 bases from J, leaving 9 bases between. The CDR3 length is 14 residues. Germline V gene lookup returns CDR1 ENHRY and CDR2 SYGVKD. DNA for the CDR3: TGTGCCATCAGCGCGGGCTACTCTGGAAACACCATATATTTT. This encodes CAISAGYSGNTIYF.

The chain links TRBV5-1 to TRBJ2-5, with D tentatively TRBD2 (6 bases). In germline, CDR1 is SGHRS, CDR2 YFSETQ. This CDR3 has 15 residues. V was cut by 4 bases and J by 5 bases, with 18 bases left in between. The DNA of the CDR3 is TGCGCCAGCAGCAAAATGGGGGGATCGGGCGAGACCCAGTACTTC. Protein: CASSKMGGSGETQYF. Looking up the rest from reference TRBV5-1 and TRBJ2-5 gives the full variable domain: KAGVTQTPRYLIKTRGQQVTLSCSPISGHRSVSWYQQTPGQGLQFLFEYFSETQRNKGNFPGRFSGRQFSNSRSEMNVSTLELGDSALYLCASSKMGGSGETQYFGPGTRLLVL.

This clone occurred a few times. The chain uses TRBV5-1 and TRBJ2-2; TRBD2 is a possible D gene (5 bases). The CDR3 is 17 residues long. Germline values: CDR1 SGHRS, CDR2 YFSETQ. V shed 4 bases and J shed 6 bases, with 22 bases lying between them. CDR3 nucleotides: TGCGCCAGCAGCCCCGGACTCGGGATCGGGGTGGCCGGGGAGCTGTTTTTT. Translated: CASSPGLGIGVAGELFF.

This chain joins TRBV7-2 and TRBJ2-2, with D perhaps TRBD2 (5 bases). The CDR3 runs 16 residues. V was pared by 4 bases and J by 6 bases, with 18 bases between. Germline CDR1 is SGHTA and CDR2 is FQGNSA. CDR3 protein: CASSYGRASPAGELFF. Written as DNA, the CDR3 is TGTGCCAGCAGCTACGGGCGGGCGTCCCCGGCCGGGGAGCTGTTTTTT.

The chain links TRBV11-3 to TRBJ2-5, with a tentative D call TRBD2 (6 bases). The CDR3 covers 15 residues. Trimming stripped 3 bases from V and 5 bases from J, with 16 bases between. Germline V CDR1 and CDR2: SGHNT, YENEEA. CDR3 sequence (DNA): TGTGCCAGCAGCTTTAGGGCGGGGCCGTGGGAGACCCAGTACTTC. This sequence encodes CASSFRAGPWETQYF. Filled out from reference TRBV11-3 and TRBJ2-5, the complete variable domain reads EAGVVQSPRYKIIEKKQPVAFWCNPISGHNTLYWYLQNLGQGPELLIRYENEEAVDDSQLPKDRFSAERLKGVDSTLKIQPAELGDSAVYLCASSFRAGPWETQYFGPGTRLLVL.

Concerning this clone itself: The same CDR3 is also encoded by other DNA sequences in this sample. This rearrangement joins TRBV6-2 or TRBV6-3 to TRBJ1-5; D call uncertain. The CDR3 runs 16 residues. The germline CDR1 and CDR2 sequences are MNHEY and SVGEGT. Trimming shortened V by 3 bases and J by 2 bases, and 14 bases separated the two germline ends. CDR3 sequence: CASSYPGRRGNQPQHF. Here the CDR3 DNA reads TGTGCCAGCAGTTATCCCGGGAGGCGTGGCAATCAGCCCCAGCATTTT.

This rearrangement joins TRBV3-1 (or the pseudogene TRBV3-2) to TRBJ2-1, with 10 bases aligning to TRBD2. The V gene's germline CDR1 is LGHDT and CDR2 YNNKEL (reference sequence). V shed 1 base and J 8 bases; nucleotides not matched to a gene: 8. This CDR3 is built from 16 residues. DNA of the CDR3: TGTGCCAGCAGCCAAGCAAGCCTAGCGGGGGTCTATGAGCAGTTCTTC. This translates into CASSQASLAGVYEQFF.

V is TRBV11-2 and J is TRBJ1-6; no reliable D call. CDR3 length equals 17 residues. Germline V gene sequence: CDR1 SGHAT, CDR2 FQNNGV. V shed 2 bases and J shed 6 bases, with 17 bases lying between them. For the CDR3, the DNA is TGTGCCAGCAGCTTATTCTACAGCTCTATACCTAATTCACCCCTCCACTTT. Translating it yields CASSLFYSSIPNSPLHF.

CDR3: CASSPSYNEQFF. In DNA form, the CDR3 reads TGTGCCAGCAGCCCATCCTACAATGAGCAGTTCTTC. The chain couples TRBV3-1 (or the pseudogene TRBV3-2) to TRBJ2-1; D is uncertain. Germline-derived CDR1 and CDR2 are LGHDT and YNNKEL (reference sequence). The CDR3 extends over 12 amino acids. Trimming stripped 4 bases from V and 1 base from J, with 2 bases between.

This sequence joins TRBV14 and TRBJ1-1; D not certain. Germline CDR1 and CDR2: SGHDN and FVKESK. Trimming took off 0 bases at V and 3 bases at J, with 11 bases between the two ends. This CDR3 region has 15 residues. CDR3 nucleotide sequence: TGTGCCAGCAGCCAAGAGTCTGCCTGGCACACTGAAGCTTTCTTT. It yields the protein CASSQESAWHTEAFF.

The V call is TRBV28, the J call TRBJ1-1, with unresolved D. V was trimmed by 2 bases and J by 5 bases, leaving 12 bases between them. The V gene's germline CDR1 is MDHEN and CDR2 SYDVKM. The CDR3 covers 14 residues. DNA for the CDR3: TGTGCCAGCAGTTTAGGCCAGAGGAGAACTGAAGCTTTCTTT. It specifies CASSLGQRRTEAFF.

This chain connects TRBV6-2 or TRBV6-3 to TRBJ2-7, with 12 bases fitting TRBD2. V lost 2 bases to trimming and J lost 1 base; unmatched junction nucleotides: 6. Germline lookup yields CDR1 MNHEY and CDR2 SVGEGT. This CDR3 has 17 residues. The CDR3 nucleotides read TGTGCCAGCAGTTACCTGACTAGCGGGAGAATATCCTACGAGCAGTACTTC. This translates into CASSYLTSGRISYEQYF.

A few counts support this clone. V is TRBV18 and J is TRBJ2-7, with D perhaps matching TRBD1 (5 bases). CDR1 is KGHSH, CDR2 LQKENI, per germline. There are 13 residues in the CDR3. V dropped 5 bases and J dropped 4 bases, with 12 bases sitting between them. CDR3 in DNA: TGTGCCAGCTCAGTCGGACAAATATACGAGCAGTACTTC. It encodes CASSVGQIYEQYF.

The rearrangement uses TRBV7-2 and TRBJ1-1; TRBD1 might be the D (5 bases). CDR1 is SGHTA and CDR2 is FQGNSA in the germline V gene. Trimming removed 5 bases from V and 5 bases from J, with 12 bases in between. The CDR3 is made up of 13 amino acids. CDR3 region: CASSQRRGTEAFF. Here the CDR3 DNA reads TGTGCCAGCAGCCAGAGACGGGGGACTGAAGCTTTCTTT.